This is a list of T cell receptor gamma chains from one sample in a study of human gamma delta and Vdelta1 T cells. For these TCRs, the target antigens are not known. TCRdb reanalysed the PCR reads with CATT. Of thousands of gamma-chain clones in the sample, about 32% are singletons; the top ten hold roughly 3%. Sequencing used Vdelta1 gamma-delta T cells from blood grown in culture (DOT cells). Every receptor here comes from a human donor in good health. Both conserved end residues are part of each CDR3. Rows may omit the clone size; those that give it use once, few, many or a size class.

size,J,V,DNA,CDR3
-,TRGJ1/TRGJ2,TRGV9,TGTGCCTTGTGGGATGTTAATTATAAGAAACTCTTT,CALWDVNYKKLF
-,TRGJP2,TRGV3,TGTGCCACCTGGGACAGGCGTTTATTCGGTAGTGATTGGATCAAGACGTTT,CATWDRRLFGSDWIKTF
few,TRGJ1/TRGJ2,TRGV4,TGTGCCACCTGGGATGTGGTTTATAAGAAACTCTTT,CATWDVVYKKLF
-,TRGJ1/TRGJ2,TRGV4,TGTGCCACCTGGGACCTAGATTATTATAAGAAACTCTTT,CATWDLDYYKKLF
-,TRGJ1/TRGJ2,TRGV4,TGTGCCACCTGGGACCAAACAGAGCACGATTATAAGAAACTCTTT,CATWDQTEHDYKKLF
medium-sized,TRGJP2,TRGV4,TGTGCCACCTGGGTCGAGCAAAGTAGTGATTGGATCAAGACGTTT,CATWVEQSSDWIKTF
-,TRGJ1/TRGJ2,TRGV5,TGTGCCACCTGGGAGCGGAGATATAAGAAACTCTTT,CATWERRYKKLF
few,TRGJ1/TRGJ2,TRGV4,TGTGCCACCTGGGATTTTAAGGGGAAACTCTTT,CATWDFKGKLF
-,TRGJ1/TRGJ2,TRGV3,TGTGCCACCTGGGACAGGCCGCTTCCCCATAAGAAACTCTTT,CATWDRPLPHKKLF
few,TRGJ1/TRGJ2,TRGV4,TGTGCCACCTGGGACGGGCCTTCATGTTATTATAAGAAACTCTTT,CATWDGPSCYYKKLF
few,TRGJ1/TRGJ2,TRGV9,TGTGCCTTGTGGGAGGTCTCTAATTATAAGAAACTCTTT,CALWEVSNYKKLF
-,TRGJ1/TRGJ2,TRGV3,TGTGCCACCTGGGACAGGCAAGATTATAAGAAACTCTTT,CATWDRQDYKKLF
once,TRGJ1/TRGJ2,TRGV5,TGTGCCACCTGGGACAGAGATGACACATCGAATTATTATAAGAAACTCTTT,CATWDRDDTSNYYKKLF
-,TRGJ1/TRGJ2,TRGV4,TGTGCCACCTGGCTTACTAATTATTATAAGAAACTCTTT,CATWLTNYYKKLF
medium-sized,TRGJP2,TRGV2,TGTGCCACCTGGGACGGGCCGAGCCGGAGTGATTGGATCAAGACGTTT,CATWDGPSRSDWIKTF
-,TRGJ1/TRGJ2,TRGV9,TGTGCCTTGTGGGAGGTGCGCGGTTATTATAAGAAACTCTTT,CALWEVRGYYKKLF
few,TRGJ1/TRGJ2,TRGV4,TGTGCCACCTGGGACGGGCCGGGTCGAAAGAAACTCTTT,CATWDGPGRKKLF
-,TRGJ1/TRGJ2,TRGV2,TGTGCCACCTGGGACGGGCAGCGTAACTTGTATTATAAGAAACTCTTT,CATWDGQRNLYYKKLF
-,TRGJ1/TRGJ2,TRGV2,TGTGCCACCTGGGACTACTATAAGAAACTCTTT,CATWDYYKKLF
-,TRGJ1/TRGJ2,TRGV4,TGTGCCACCTGGGATGGGTCGTATCATTATAAGAAACTCTTT,CATWDGSYHYKKLF
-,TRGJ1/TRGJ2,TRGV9,TGTGCCTTGTGGGAGGTGCCTTTGGGTTATTATAAGAAACTCTTT,CALWEVPLGYYKKLF
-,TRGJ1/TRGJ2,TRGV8,TGTGCCACCTGGGATAGGCGCAATTATTATAAGAAACTCTTT,CATWDRRNYYKKLF
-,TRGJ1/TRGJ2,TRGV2,TGTGCCACCTGGGACGGGCCTGATGGAACAAGTTATTATAAGAAACTCTTT,CATWDGPDGTSYYKKLF
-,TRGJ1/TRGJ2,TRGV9,TGTGCCTTGTGGGAGGTGCAAGATGATAAGAAACTCTTT,CALWEVQDDKKLF
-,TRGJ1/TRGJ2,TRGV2,TGTGCCACCTGGGACGGGCGTAGGTATTATAAGAAACTCTTT,CATWDGRRYYKKLF
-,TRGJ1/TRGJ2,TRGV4,TGTGCCACCTGGGACGGGACCTACTATAAGAAACTCTTT,CATWDGTYYKKLF